The present T cell receptor beta chain was sequenced within a study of blood T cell repertoires in COVID-19. The CDR3 runs 14 residues. The junction had 6 bases not matched to a gene; V was cut back by 6 bases and J by 6 bases. The germline V gene encodes CDR1 LNHNV and CDR2 YYDKDF (reference sequence). The data were produced by immunoSEQ multiplex PCR, yet TCRdb's version contains in-frame clones alone and is incomplete. The sample shows 310,000 or so clones, roughly 90% of them seen only once. The sequencing sample was made of PBMCs or T cells enriched from blood (not recorded which). V usage is TRBV15 and J usage is TRBJ1-4; TRBD1 agrees at 8 bases. The clonotype was recovered from a woman aged 18 to 35 who had recovered from COVID-19. CDR3 amino acids: CATSRQGAYEKLFF. The CDR3 DNA reads TGTGCCACCAGTCGGCAGGGGGCGTATGAAAAACTGTTTTTT. The whole variable domain, filled in from reference TRBV15 and TRBJ1-4, reads DAMVIQNPRYQVTQFGKPVTLSCSQTLNHNVMYWYQQKSSQAPKLLFHYYDKDFNNEADTPDNFQSRRPNTSFCFLDIRSPGLGDTAMYLCATSRQGAYEKLFFGSGTQLSVL.